One and the same sample provided the 23 T cell receptor beta chains below, sequenced in a study of metastatic and nonmetastatic thyroid tumors. Every patient was untreated before thyroid surgery. TCRdb redid the clone calls on the PCR reads using MiXCR. The sample holds approximately 30,000 clones, around a sixth seen once. Input material: blood. Receptor source: a female donor with papillary thyroid cancer or a benign thyroid nodule (not recorded which). Some clones in this sample may be carry-over from other donors' samples.

By share, this clone counts as medium-sized. The V and J genes are TRBV10-2 and TRBJ2-3; D is unclear. Germline V lookup: CDR1 WSHSY, CDR2 SAAADI. This CDR3 contains 12 residues. The V end was cut by 4 bases, the J end by 3 bases, with 5 bases between. DNA for the CDR3: TGCGCCAGCAGTGTGGGGACAGATACGCAGTATTTT. This translates into CASSVGTDTQYF.

This clone was seen at least ten times. This chain links TRBV20-1 with TRBJ2-7; D not certain. Germline loops: CDR1 DFQATT, CDR2 SNEGSKA (reference sequence). V was cut by 3 bases and J by 7 bases, with 19 bases left in between. The CDR3 extends over 14 amino acids. The CDR3 reads CSASPLGSLWEQYF. The CDR3 DNA is TGCAGTGCTAGTCCTCTCGGTTCCTTATGGGAGCAGTACTTC.

Details on this clone: The junction shows a germline mismatch at one end, possibly a read error. The rearrangement joins TRBV6-1 to TRBJ2-7; D is ambiguous. CDR3 size: 13 residues. Germline CDR1 is MNHNS and CDR2 is SASEGT. As DNA, the CDR3 is TGTGCCAGCAGTTCGGAAGGACGAGCCCGACTGCTGTTC. This translates into CASSSEGRARLLF.

This clone was counted many times. The genes are TRBV7-9 and TRBJ2-1, with D maybe TRBD1 (6 bases). CDR1 is SEHNR and CDR2 is FQNEAQ in the germline V gene (reference sequence). This CDR3 region has 14 residues. V lost 4 bases and J 3 bases, leaving 10 bases between the germline ends. As DNA, the CDR3 is TGTGCCAGCAGCTCCCGGGACAACTACAATGAGCAGTTCTTC. Its protein product is CASSSRDNYNEQFF.

The chain joins TRBV20-1 to TRBJ2-4; tentatively, D is TRBD2 (5 bases). CDR1 and CDR2 from the germline V gene are DFQATT and SNEGSKA (reference sequence). The CDR3 runs to 11 residues. Written as DNA, the CDR3 is TGCAGGGGAGAGAGGGTCGCCATTCAGTACTTC. It specifies CRGERVAIQYF.

Concerning this clone: At one of its ends the junction is not consistent with the germline gene, which may arise from a read error. The V and J genes are TRBV20-1 and TRBJ2-5; no clear D gene. CDR1 is DFQATT, CDR2 SNEGSKA, per germline (reference sequence). The CDR3 covers 14 residues. The CDR3 reads CSARGVSAQDTQYF. The CDR3 DNA follows: TGCAGTGCTAGAGGGGTCAGCGCCCAAGATACCCAGTACTTC.

This clone has ten or more counts. This chain joins TRBV24-1 and TRBJ1-4, with a weak D call TRBD1 (5 bases). V lost 5 bases and J 5 bases, leaving 11 bases between the germline ends. The CDR3 has 14 residues. Germline lookup yields CDR1 KGHDR and CDR2 SFDVKD. The CDR3 here is CATSGTGQNEKLFF. In DNA form, the CDR3 reads TGTGCCACCAGTGGCACGGGGCAGAATGAAAAACTGTTTTTT.

This clone was picked up a small number of times. The CDR3: CSARGAITMELFF. CDR3 DNA sequence: TGCAGTGCTAGAGGGGCTATCACCATGGAGCTGTTTTTT. This rearrangement joins TRBV20-1 to TRBJ2-2; no reliable D call. Per germline, CDR1 DFQATT and CDR2 SNEGSKA (reference sequence). This CDR3 has 13 amino acids. V lost 1 base and J lost 10, with 13 bases in between.

This clone was counted many times. The chain is built from TRBV20-1 and TRBJ2-5; 7 nucleotides line up with TRBD1. Germline CDR1 reads DFQATT; CDR2 reads SNEGSKA (reference sequence). With 6 bases clipped from V and 4 bases from J, the junction kept 14 bases outside the gene matches. The CDR3 length is 15 residues. CDR3 region: CSALEGAWLGETQYF. The CDR3 DNA reads TGCAGTGCCCTAGAGGGGGCGTGGCTAGGAGAGACCCAGTACTTC.

The chain has TRBV20-1 and TRBJ2-7; TRBD1 matches 8 bases. In germline, CDR1 is DFQATT, CDR2 SNEGSKA (reference sequence). V shed 6 bases, J shed 0 bases, and the junction held 7 bases outside the gene matches. The CDR3 extends over 14 amino acids. The chain's CDR3 is CSATWTGNSYEQYF. In nucleotides, the CDR3 is TGCAGTGCAACCTGGACAGGGAACTCCTACGAGCAGTACTTC.

This clone was counted at least ten times. The rearrangement uses TRBV7-2 and TRBJ1-6; D uncertain. Germline V CDR1 and CDR2: SGHTA, FQGNSA. V was pared by 0 bases and J by 5 bases, with 8 bases between. This CDR3 is 15 amino acids long. The CDR3 here is CASSLAVTNNSPLHF. CDR3 sequence (DNA): TGTGCCAGCAGCTTAGCGGTGACAAATAATTCACCCCTCCACTTT.

Judged by abundance, this clone is medium-sized (0.01 to 0.1%). The chain uses TRBV11-2 and TRBJ2-7; 9 bases align to TRBD1. CDR3 length equals 14 residues. The germline V gene has CDR1 SGHAT and CDR2 FQNNGV. V lost 1 base, J lost 7 bases, and 5 bases stayed unmatched. The CDR3 DNA sequence: TGTGCCAGCAGCTTAGTGGGGACAGGGATAGAGCAGTACTTC. Its protein is CASSLVGTGIEQYF. Supplemented by reference TRBV11-2 and TRBJ2-7, the full variable domain reads EAGVAQSPRYKIIEKRQSVAFWCNPISGHATLYWYQQILGQGPKLLIQFQNNGVVDDSQLPKDRFSAERLKGVDSTLKIQPAKLEDSAVYLCASSLVGTGIEQYFGPGTRLTVT.

This clone was picked up many times. V gene TRBV7-2 combines with J gene TRBJ2-3; 11 bases match TRBD2. V lost 2 bases, J lost 2 bases, and 3 bases stayed unmatched. The CDR3 is made up of 16 amino acids. Per germline, CDR1 SGHTA and CDR2 FQGNSA. The CDR3 coding sequence is TGTGCCAGCAGCTTATGGGGACTAGCGGTCACAGATACGCAGTATTTT. Translation gives CASSLWGLAVTDTQYF.

This clone turned up a few times. A much larger clonotype is one base distant, so this may be a read error. Other DNA sequences of this sample code for an identical CDR3. The chain carries TRBV28 and TRBJ2-3, with D unclear. The length of the CDR3 is 14 residues. From germline, CDR1 is MDHEN and CDR2 SYDVKM. CDR3 amino acids: CASSHKGPTDTQYF. The CDR3 region has the DNA TGTGCCAGCAGCCATAAGGGCCCCACAGATACGCAGTACTTT.

The table lists this clone with many counts. The chain joins TRBV24-1 to TRBJ2-2; 14 bases line up with TRBD2. V gave up 4 bases and J gave up 4 bases; unmatched junction bases: 10. This CDR3 has 19 amino acids. Looked up from germline, CDR1 is KGHDR and CDR2 is SFDVKD. Written as DNA, the CDR3 is TGTGCCACCAGTGACCCTGGACTAGCGGGAGGAAAAGGCACCGGGGAGCTGTTTTTT. It translates to CATSDPGLAGGKGTGELFF.

The rearrangement uses TRBV12-3 or TRBV12-4 and TRBJ2-3, with TRBD2 matching 12 bases. This CDR3 comprises 16 residues. The J segment lost 1 base and the V segment lost 5 bases, leaving 4 bases of the junction unmatched. The CDR3 bases are TGTGCCAGCAGTCCGGGGACTAGCGGGCGCACAGATACGCAGTATTTT. This translates into CASSPGTSGRTDTQYF.

With regard to this clone: One junction end does not reproduce the germline sequence, and a read error may be involved. This chain joins TRBV11-2 and TRBJ1-6; no clear D. Germline-derived CDR1 and CDR2 are SGHAT and FQNNGV. CDR3 size: 13 residues. CDR3 DNA sequence: TGTGCCAGCACCTACGGGAAGGGTTCACCTCTCCACTTT. Translated, it gives CASTYGKGSPLHF.

This clone turned up a few times. The CDR3 DNA reads as TGTGCCAGCAGTTTATTTATTTTAGACAGAACCCACACCGGGGAGCTGTTTTTT. The encoded protein is CASSLFILDRTHTGELFF. This chain connects TRBV28 to TRBJ2-2; the D gene is possibly TRBD1 (5 bases). This CDR3 is 18 amino acids long. With 1 base removed from V and 3 bases from J, the gap between germline ends came to 18 bases. CDR1 and CDR2 from the germline V gene are MDHEN and SYDVKM.

This clone was counted only a few times. A read error may produce the germline difference seen at one junction end. The chain couples TRBV6-1 to TRBJ1-5; a possible D gene is TRBD1 (5 bases). The CDR3 length is 15 residues. In germline, CDR1 is MNHNS, CDR2 SASEGT. CDR3 in DNA: TGTGCCAGCATTGAAACCTGGACATGTAATCAGCCCCAGCATTTT. This codes for CASIETWTCNQPQHF.

Only a few counts were recorded for this clone. The chain joins TRBV28 to TRBJ1-6; D call uncertain. Germline assignment: CDR1 MDHEN and CDR2 SYDVKM. The CDR3 length is 14 residues. The germline V and J ends were trimmed by 7 bases and 8 bases, with 15 bases remaining between them. In nucleotides, the CDR3 is TGTGCCAGCATTACCCGGACGCCGGATTCACCCCTCCACTTT. Translation: CASITRTPDSPLHF.

This clone was counted a few times. The chain couples TRBV11-2 to TRBJ2-1, with TRBD2 identical over 10 bases. The germline V gene encodes CDR1 SGHAT and CDR2 FQNNGV. This CDR3 is built from 17 residues. V lost 2 bases to trimming and J lost 9 bases; unmatched junction nucleotides: 13. Here the CDR3 DNA reads TGTGCCAGCAGCTTAAATCCCCCTAGCGGGAGCTCGGGTGAGCAGTTCTTC. Amino acids: CASSLNPPSGSSGEQFF.

At least ten counts were recorded for this clone. V is TRBV5-4 and J is TRBJ2-2; D is unclear. This CDR3 has 13 residues. The V end lost 2 bases, the J end lost 1 base, and 3 bases lay between the germline ends. Germline V CDR1 and CDR2: SGHNT, YYREEE (reference sequence). The CDR3 reads CASSFQNTGELFF. In nucleotides, the CDR3 is TGTGCCAGCAGCTTCCAGAACACCGGGGAGCTGTTTTTT.

Points on this clone: This sequence may be a read error, since a much larger clone differs from it by one base. Other DNA sequences of this sample code for an identical CDR3. The chain is built from TRBV29-1 and TRBJ2-7, with 11 nucleotides matching TRBD2. The CDR3 extends over 13 amino acids. V lost 4 bases and J lost 7; bases outside the gene matches: 6. The V gene's germline CDR1 is SQVTM and CDR2 ANQGSEA. In DNA, the CDR3 is TGCAGCGTTGTGAGCCTAGCGGGAGGAGAGCAGTACTTC. Translation: CSVVSLAGGEQYF.